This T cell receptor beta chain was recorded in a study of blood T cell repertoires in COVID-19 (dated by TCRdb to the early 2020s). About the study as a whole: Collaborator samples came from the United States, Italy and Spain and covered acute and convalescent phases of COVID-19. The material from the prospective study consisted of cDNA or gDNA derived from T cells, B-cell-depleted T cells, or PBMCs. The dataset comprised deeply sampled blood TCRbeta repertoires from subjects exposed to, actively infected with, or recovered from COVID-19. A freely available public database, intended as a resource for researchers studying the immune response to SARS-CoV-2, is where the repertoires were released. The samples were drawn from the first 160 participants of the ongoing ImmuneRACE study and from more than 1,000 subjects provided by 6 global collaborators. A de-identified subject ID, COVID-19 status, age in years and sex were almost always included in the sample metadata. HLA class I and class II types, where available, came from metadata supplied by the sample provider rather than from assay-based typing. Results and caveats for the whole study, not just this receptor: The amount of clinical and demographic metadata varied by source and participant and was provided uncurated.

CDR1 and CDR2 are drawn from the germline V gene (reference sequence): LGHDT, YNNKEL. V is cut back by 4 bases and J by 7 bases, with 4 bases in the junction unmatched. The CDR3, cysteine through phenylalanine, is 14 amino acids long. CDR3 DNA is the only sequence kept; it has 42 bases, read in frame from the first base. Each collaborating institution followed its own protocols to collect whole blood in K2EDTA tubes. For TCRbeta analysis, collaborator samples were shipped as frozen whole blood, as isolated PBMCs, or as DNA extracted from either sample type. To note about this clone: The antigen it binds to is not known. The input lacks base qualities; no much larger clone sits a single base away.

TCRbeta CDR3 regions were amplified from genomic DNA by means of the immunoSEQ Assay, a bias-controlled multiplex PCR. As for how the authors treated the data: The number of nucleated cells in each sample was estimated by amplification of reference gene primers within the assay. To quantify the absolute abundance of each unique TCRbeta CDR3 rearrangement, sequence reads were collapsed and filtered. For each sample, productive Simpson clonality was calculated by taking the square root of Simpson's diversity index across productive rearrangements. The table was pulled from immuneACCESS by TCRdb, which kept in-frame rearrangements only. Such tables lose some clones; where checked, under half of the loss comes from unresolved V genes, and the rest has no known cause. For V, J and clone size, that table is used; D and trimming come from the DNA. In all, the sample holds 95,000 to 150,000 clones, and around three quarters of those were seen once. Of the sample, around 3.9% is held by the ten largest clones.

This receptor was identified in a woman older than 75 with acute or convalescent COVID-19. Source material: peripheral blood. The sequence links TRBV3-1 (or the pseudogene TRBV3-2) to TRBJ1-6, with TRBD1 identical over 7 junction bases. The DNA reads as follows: TGTGCCAGCAGCCCGGGACAGACAAATTCACCCCTCCACTTT. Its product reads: CASSPGQTNSPLHF.